This TCR beta chain was retrieved from a study of CD8 T cells in Susac syndrome (dated by TCRdb to 2018 to 2020). Context from the whole study: Repertoire sequencing was used to test whether CD8+ T cell activation and differentiation in Susac syndrome was antigen driven. The study compared CD8+ T cell repertoire clonality among over 9 healthy donors, about 14 Susac syndrome patients and 15 multiple sclerosis patients. Study-level results and caveats: The number of individuals in the TCR sequencing and HLA analysis was recognized as being relatively small.

Reading from cysteine to phenylalanine, the CDR3 counts 16 amino acids. Kept here is only the CDR3 DNA, which spans 48 bases and is read in frame from base 1. V loses 1 base at its end and J loses 2 bases; junction bases beyond the gene matches: 2. In the germline V gene, CDR1 corresponds to SGHVS and CDR2 to FQNEAQ. Peripheral blood CD8+ and CD4+ T cells from healthy donors, Susac syndrome patients and multiple sclerosis patients were profiled using high-throughput TCR beta sequencing. The healthy donors served as controls matched for age and sex. CD8+ TEMRA cells were enriched by FACS, while bulk CD8+ and CD4+ T cells were purified by magnetic negative isolation. Blood was collected in EDTA tubes and processed within 24 hours, with PBMCs isolated through density gradient centrifugation. PBMCs intended for TCR sequencing were cryopreserved in liquid nitrogen and thawed later in a water bath at 37 degrees C. The sorted or isolated CD4+, CD8+ and CD8+ TEMRA cells reached a purity of at least 90%.

RNA was extracted using the RNeasy kit, and roughly 0.5 to 1 ug of the RNA was reverse transcribed with random hexamers. TCR beta CDR3 regions were amplified with the immunoSEQ multiplex PCR assay covering 54 Vbeta and 13 Jbeta segments. PCR amplification bias was corrected by using a synthetic template baseline for primer optimization and computational correction. On the authors' methods: Only productive sequences were kept, with reads annotated to V, D and J genes according to IMGT and analyzed in immunoSEQ Analyzer. Clonality was calculated as one minus the Shannon entropy normalized by log2 of the number of productive unique sequences. For each patient and control, public and private clones were evaluated among the 100 most prevalent clones. Clones were defined as Susac-specific if absent from the healthy and MS cohorts, from around 1,000 published viral clones and from other ImmuneACCESS disease sequences. TCRdb cleaned the public reads at Q25 with fastp, built clones with MiXCR and kept in-frame beta chains. All rows with the same CDR3 protein become a single entry with the most common DNA and genes. The V and J calls shown here were made by TCRdb, not taken from the authors' results. This sample has some 120,000 distinct CDR3 sequences in its table, and around 90% of those were observed once. The top ten constitute about 0.12% of the sample.

Notes on this clonotype: The specificity of this receptor is unknown. Per-nucleotide qualities are absent, and no much larger clonotype sits a single base away.

This clonotype was obtained from a human donor in good health. Sequencing was carried out using CD8+ T cells from PBMCs. The chain joins TRBV7-8 to TRBJ1-5, and 10 junction bases match TRBD1. The CDR3 protein sequence reads: CASSLGTGGGNQPQHF. The DNA sequence is TGTGCCAGCAGCTTAGGGACAGGGGGAGGCAATCAGCCCCAGCATTTT.